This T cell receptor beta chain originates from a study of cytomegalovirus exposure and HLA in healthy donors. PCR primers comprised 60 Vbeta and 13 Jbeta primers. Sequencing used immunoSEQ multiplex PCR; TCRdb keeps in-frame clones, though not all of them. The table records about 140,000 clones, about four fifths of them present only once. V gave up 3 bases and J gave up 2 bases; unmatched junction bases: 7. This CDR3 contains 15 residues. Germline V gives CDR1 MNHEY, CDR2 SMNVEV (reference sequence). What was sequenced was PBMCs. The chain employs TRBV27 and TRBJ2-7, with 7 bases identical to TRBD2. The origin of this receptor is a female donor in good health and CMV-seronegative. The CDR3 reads CASSFGTTSPYEQYF. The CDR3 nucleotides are TGTGCCAGCAGTTTTGGGACTACCTCCCCCTACGAGCAGTACTTC.